These T cell receptor beta chains were read from a single sample in a study of blood T cell repertoires in COVID-19. Only in-frame clones appear in the TCRdb table, and some are missing; sequencing was by immunoSEQ multiplex PCR. The table has about 37,000 clones, 89% seen once. Sequencing input: peripheral blood. The receptors were sampled from a human donor in a cohort sampled during active COVID-19. Both conserved end residues are part of each CDR3. A D gene is named only where the DNA matches it firmly. Size values are once, few and many counts, or a class for expanded clones, and some rows have none.

>NA|TRBJ2-7|TRBV20-1|NA|11
TGCAGTGCTGATGGGGGCGGCGAGCAGTACTTC
CSADGGGEQYF
>NA|TRBJ1-6|TRBV5-1|NA|15
TGCGCCAGCAGCATGGAGCCGGGGGTAAATTCACCCCTCCACTTT
CASSMEPGVNSPLHF
>TRBD1|TRBJ2-7|TRBV30|NA|14
TGTGCCTGGAGGGGGGACAGGGAGCCCTACGAGCAGTACTTC
CAWRGDREPYEQYF
>TRBD1|TRBJ2-7|TRBV5-6|NA|16
TGTGCCAGCAGCCCCCGCCTACAGGGGCGAGGATACGAGCAGTACTTC
CASSPRLQGRGYEQYF
>TRBD1|TRBJ1-2|TRBV6-4|NA|15
TGTGCCAGCAGTGACTCGGGACAGGGCCCCTATGGCTACACCTTC
CASSDSGQGPYGYTF
>NA|TRBJ1-6|TRBV28|NA|14
TGTGCCACTATAGGACAGATACTTAATTCACCCCTCCACTTT
CATIGQILNSPLHF
>TRBD1|TRBJ2-6|TRBV18|NA|19
TGTGCCAGCTCACCACGGCAGGGACAGGGCTTTTCAGGGGCCAACGTCCTGACTTTC
CASSPRQGQGFSGANVLTF
>NA|TRBJ1-2|TRBV27|NA|17
TGTGCCAGCAGCTTCCCCGATCATTTCTTCACTGGCTATGGCTACACCTTC
CASSFPDHFFTGYGYTF
>TRBD2|TRBJ2-3|TRBV9|NA|16
TGTGCCAGCAGCGCTTCAGCGGGGTGGGGCACAGATACGCAGTATTTT
CASSASAGWGTDTQYF
>TRBD1|TRBJ1-1|TRBV30|NA|14
TGTGCCTGGAGTGTTGCAGGGGGCTACGCTGAAGCTTTCTTT
CAWSVAGGYAEAFF
>NA|TRBJ2-7|TRBV5-1|NA|11
TGCGCCAGCAGCCGGGACTACGAGCAGTACTTC
CASSRDYEQYF
>NA|TRBJ2-3|TRBV24-1|NA|14
TGTGCCACCAGTGACCGATCACAGGCAGATACGCAGTATTTT
CATSDRSQADTQYF
>NA|TRBJ2-2|TRBV18|NA|13
TGTGCCAGCTCACCATCTAGCACCGGGGAGCTGTTTTTT
CASSPSSTGELFF
>NA|TRBJ2-7|TRBV9|once|15
TGTGCCAGCAGCGTAGAAGACTCTAACTCCTACGAGCAGTACTTC
CASSVEDSNSYEQYF
>TRBD1|TRBJ1-2|TRBV19|NA|15
TGTGCCAGTAGTTATGGACAGGGGCCTTCCTATGGCTACACCTTC
CASSYGQGPSYGYTF
>NA|TRBJ2-3|TRBV4-3|NA|16
TGCGCCAGCAGCCAGACGACAGTTTTGCTCACAGATACGCAGTATTTT
CASSQTTVLLTDTQYF
>NA|TRBJ1-3|TRBV28|NA|18
TGTGCCAGCAGTTCTTTCCCCCAGGGGTCGATCTCTGGAAACACCATATATTTT
CASSSFPQGSISGNTIYF
>NA|TRBJ2-2|TRBV2|NA|15
TGTGCCAGCAGTGAAGCCAGGGTGTTTAACGGGGAGCTGTTTTTT
CASSEARVFNGELFF
>NA|TRBJ1-5|TRBV6-5|NA|15
TGTGCCAGCAGTTCGAGTCGGCGGGGTTACCAGCCCCAGCATTTT
CASSSSRRGYQPQHF
>TRBD2|TRBJ2-7|TRBV3-1/TRBV3-2|NA|16
TGTGCCAGCAGCCAAGAAAGAGGCGGGGGACCCTACGAGCAGTACTTC
CASSQERGGGPYEQYF
>TRBD1|TRBJ1-1|TRBV7-2|NA|15
TGTGCCAGCAGCCCAGGGGGCCGGGCGAACACTGAAGCTTTCTTT
CASSPGGRANTEAFF
>TRBD1|TRBJ1-1|TRBV11-2|NA|16
TGTGCCAGCAGCTTAAACCGGGACAGGGGGTTCACTGAAGCTTTCTTT
CASSLNRDRGFTEAFF
>NA|TRBJ1-2|TRBV3-1/TRBV3-2|once|15
TGTGCCAGCAGCCAAGAGAGGGCGCGGGGACATGGCTACACCTTC
CASSQERARGHGYTF
>TRBD2|TRBJ2-7|TRBV28|NA|14
TGTGCCAGCAGCCTTAGCGGGTTCACCTACGAGCAGTACTTC
CASSLSGFTYEQYF
>TRBD1|TRBJ1-4|TRBV30|NA|14
TGTGCCTGGAGTACCGGGACAGGCAATGAAAAACTGTTTTTT
CAWSTGTGNEKLFF
>NA|TRBJ1-2|TRBV6-2/TRBV6-3|few|15
TGTGCCAGCAGTTACCTCCGGGAGTCTAACTATGGCTACACCTTC
CASSYLRESNYGYTF
>NA|TRBJ1-2|TRBV30|NA|12
TGTGCCTGGACAGGGTCCAGATATGGCTACACCTTC
CAWTGSRYGYTF
>TRBD2|TRBJ2-1|TRBV10-3|NA|19
TGTGCCATCAGTGAGTTGAGGACTAGCGGGCCCAGCTCCTACAATGAGCAGTTCTTC
CAISELRTSGPSSYNEQFF
>NA|TRBJ2-3|TRBV28|NA|14
TGTGCCAGCAGTTCCGGGTCCTCCACAGATACGCAGTATTTT
CASSSGSSTDTQYF
>TRBD2|TRBJ2-2|TRBV10-2|NA|15
TGCGCCAGCAATCGACTAGCGGGAACGGCCGGGGAGCTGTTTTTT
CASNRLAGTAGELFF
>TRBD2|TRBJ2-7|TRBV12-5|medium-sized|15
TGTGCTAGTGGCTCGGGAGGGCCGATCTCCTACGAGCAGTACTTC
CASGSGGPISYEQYF
>NA|TRBJ1-3|TRBV6-5|NA|14
TGTGCCAGCTCCCCCGGAGGCTCTGGAAACACCATATATTTT
CASSPGGSGNTIYF
>TRBD2|TRBJ2-5|TRBV7-2|NA|14
TGTGCCAGCAGCTTCGGCGGGGGGGCTGAGACCCAGTACTTC
CASSFGGGAETQYF
>NA|TRBJ2-3|TRBV5-1|NA|14
TGCGCCAGCAGGTCCACTAGGGTCACAGATACGCAGTATTTT
CASRSTRVTDTQYF
>NA|TRBJ1-4|TRBV5-6|NA|16
TGTGCCAGCAGCTTCCGGCGCCAGGGAGGTAATGAAAAACTGTTTTTT
CASSFRRQGGNEKLFF
>TRBD2|TRBJ2-3|TRBV14|NA|16
TGTGCCAGCAGCCGACAAAGGACTAGCATTCCAGATACGCAGTATTTT
CASSRQRTSIPDTQYF
>NA|TRBJ1-2|TRBV28|few|13
TGTGCCGGCACCCGGGGAGGTAACTATGGCTACACCTTC
CAGTRGGNYGYTF
>NA|TRBJ1-4|TRBV15|NA|13
TGTGCCACCAGCAGAGGAGGGAATGAAAAACTGTTTTTT
CATSRGGNEKLFF
>NA|TRBJ1-6|TRBV7-9|NA|19
TGTGCCAGCAGCTTCCCCAGGGGCAGTCTTGGCTCCTATAATTCACCCCTCCACTTT
CASSFPRGSLGSYNSPLHF
>NA|TRBJ1-5|TRBV7-2|NA|18
TGTGCCAGCAGCTCAGAATCCCTGGGAGGACTGATCAATCAGCCCCAGCATTTT
CASSSESLGGLINQPQHF
>TRBD1|TRBJ1-5|TRBV28|NA|14
TGTGCCAGCGGACTTTCGGGACAGCAGCAGCCCCAGCATTTT
CASGLSGQQQPQHF
>TRBD1|TRBJ1-2|TRBV6-6|NA|14
TGTGCCAGCAGTACGGGACAGATGGGGTATGGCTACACCTTC
CASSTGQMGYGYTF
>TRBD2|TRBJ2-7|TRBV7-2|NA|16
TGTGCCAGCAGCCCCCGTAGTAGCGGGGTCTCCTACGAGCAGTACTTC
CASSPRSSGVSYEQYF
>TRBD2|TRBJ2-3|TRBV3-1/TRBV3-2|NA|17
TGTGCCAGCAGCCAAGATTGGGGACTAGTCTTTTCAGATACGCAGTATTTT
CASSQDWGLVFSDTQYF
>TRBD2|TRBJ2-7|TRBV5-1|NA|15
TGCGCCAGCAGCTTAGCGGGAGGTGTTTCCTACGAGCAGTACTTC
CASSLAGGVSYEQYF
>NA|TRBJ1-6|TRBV7-6|NA|15
TGTGCCAGCAGCTTCGGGGCAGGGGATAATTCACCCCTCCACTTT
CASSFGAGDNSPLHF
>TRBD2|TRBJ2-2|TRBV6-5|NA|15
TGTGCCAGCAGCCGAGGACTAGCGGGAACCGGGGAGCTGTTTTTT
CASSRGLAGTGELFF
>TRBD1|TRBJ1-3|TRBV6-2/TRBV6-3|NA|14
TGTGCCAGCAGTCGACAGGGGGACGGAAACACCATATATTTT
CASSRQGDGNTIYF
>TRBD1|TRBJ2-1|TRBV3-1/TRBV3-2|few|16
TGTGCCAGCAGCCGGGACAGCGATTTCTCCTACAATGAGCAGTTCTTC
CASSRDSDFSYNEQFF
>TRBD1|TRBJ1-6|TRBV5-8|NA|18
TGTGCCAGCAGCGTGAAGACAGGGTCGGGCTCCTATAATTCACCCCTCCACTTT
CASSVKTGSGSYNSPLHF
>TRBD1|TRBJ1-2|TRBV7-2|NA|13
TGTGCCAGCAGCTCCCGACAGGGGGGGGGCTACACCTTC
CASSSRQGGGYTF